This T cell receptor (beta chain) was recorded in a study of tumor-infiltrating lymphocytes in primary liver carcinoma. To note about this clonotype: Antigen specificity is unknown. At one of its ends the junction is not consistent with the germline gene, which may arise from a read error.

Co-extracting RNA and DNA was done with roughly 17-34 mg of unsorted bulk tissue as input. Surgeons resected the patients' primary liver carcinomas. CDR1 is MGHRA and CDR2 is YSYEKL in the germline V gene. The CDR3 covers 14 residues. TCR beta cDNA came from about 0.55 ug total RNA, primed with a constant-region primer. Three nested multiplex PCR rounds of slightly modified ARM-PCR generated TCR beta libraries. TRBV1-TRBV30 forward primers paired with a C-beta reverse primer were used in the first two PCR rounds, which ran approximately 11 cycles each. TCRdb re-derived calls from the multiplex PCR reads in MiXCR, one entry per CDR3 protein. The repertoire holds about 54,000 distinct CDR3 sequences, with about 80% as singletons. Findings and caveats of the study: Roughly 7.5-25% of top clones, and no more, occurred in all five tumor regions.

The sequenced material came from liver tumor tissue from sampling region 2. This sample's subset: tumor region T2, inferior pole. The genes are TRBV4-1 and TRBJ2-3; 9 nucleotides match TRBD2. This sequence was found in a middle-aged man with primary liver carcinoma and hepatitis B virus infection. CDR3 DNA: TGCGCCAGCAGCGGCGGGAGGGACATAGATACGCAGTACTTT. Translating gives CASSGGRDIDTQYF.